This T cell receptor beta chain was obtained from a study of blood T cell repertoires in COVID-19. The wider study: Samples came from the United States, Italy and Spain, spanning acute and convalescent COVID-19. PBMCs, B-cell-depleted T cells, or T cells were the source of the cDNA or gDNA that made up the material.

Authors' processing steps: Scientists estimated how many nucleated cells there were by amplifying reference gene primers. Assay: immunoSEQ multiplex PCR; the TCRdb copy retains only in-frame clones and omits some. V, J and clone size reflect that table, while D and trimming were determined from the DNA. This table has approximately 100,000 clones, 85% to 90% appearing once. Losses at the gene ends were 2 bases for V and 7 bases for J; bases not matched to a gene: 4. Per germline, CDR1 SNHLY and CDR2 FYNNEI. The CDR3 contains 14 residues. The chain employs TRBV2 and TRBJ2-7; 11 nucleotides line up with TRBD2. This TCR was recovered from a human donor with acute or convalescent COVID-19. The donor label of this sample is uncertain. The sequencing input was peripheral blood. In nucleotides, the CDR3 is TGTGCCAGCAGTGAATTTCTAGCGGGAGGAGAGCAGTACTTC. The encoded protein is CASSEFLAGGEQYF.